This TCR beta chain was sequenced in a study of regulatory T cells in long-lasting Graves disease. The study's findings and limits: Sharing of public clonotypes was greater in persistent patients (roughly 2,600) than in new patients (roughly 1,000).

This clonotype was picked up many times. Its target is not known. Arm-PCR of CDR3 regions and iRepertoire HTBI primers were the basis on which TCR beta libraries were built. Each CDR3 protein is one row after TCRdb ran MiXCR on the multiplex PCR reads. This table holds some 440,000 distinct CDR3 sequences, less than 25% found once. Time point meaning: persistent/refractory GD, antithyroid drugs over 5 years with positive TRAb. After RNA was extracted from PBMCs, the TCR library was made from it. The V gene end was trimmed by 1 base and the J gene end by 9 bases; junction bases not matched to a gene: 10. The CDR3 extends over 16 amino acids. Looked up from germline, CDR1 is LGHDT and CDR2 is YNNKEL (reference sequence).

The sequence derives from a female donor with Graves disease. The material was peripheral blood mononuclear cells (PBMCs), obtained when the disease was refractory, from a patient treated with antithyroid drugs. The V and J genes are TRBV3-1 and TRBJ2-4; 9 nucleotides agree with TRBD2. CDR3 DNA: TGTGCCAGCAGCCAAGCGGTGGGGCGGGAGGGCGTCATTCAGTACTTC. Protein product: CASSQAVGREGVIQYF. Drawing the rest from reference TRBV3-1 and TRBJ2-4, the complete variable domain is DTAVSQTPKYLVTQMGNDKSIKCEQNLGHDTMYWYKQDSKKFLKIMFSYNNKELIINETVPNRFSPKSPDKAHLNLHINSLELGDSAVYFCASSQAVGREGVIQYFGAGTRLSVL.